Listed below are T cell receptor beta chains from one sample, sequenced in a study of PD-L1 blockade in urothelial cancer. This table comes from immunoSEQ multiplex PCR, and its TCRdb copy is limited to in-frame clones, with some not included. The repertoire includes some 120,000 clones, roughly 84% of them detected once, and about 2.9% sits in the top ten. The sample in question was PBMCs, obtained around atezolizumab (anti-PD-L1) treatment. The receptor set was obtained from a man in his forties or fifties with urothelial cancer. The CDR3 runs from the conserved cysteine through the conserved F or W. A D gene is named only where the DNA matches it firmly. Expanded clones get a size class; other rows say once, few or many, or leave the size out.

V: TRBV27; J: TRBJ2-7; D: .; size: .; CDR3: CASSLRTSYEQYF; DNA: TGTGCCAGCAGTTTGCGAACTTCCTACGAGCAGTACTTC
V: TRBV19; J: TRBJ1-2; D: .; size: .; CDR3: CASSGGERYGYTF; DNA: TGTGCCAGTAGTGGGGGGGAGCGCTATGGCTACACCTTC
V: TRBV6-6; J: TRBJ1-6; D: TRBD1; size: .; CDR3: CASSGGQGAVNSPLHF; DNA: TGTGCCAGCAGTGGTGGACAGGGGGCCGTTAATTCACCCCTCCACTTT
V: TRBV18; J: TRBJ2-7; D: TRBD2; size: .; CDR3: CASSPTSGSYEQYF; DNA: TGTGCCAGCTCGCCTACTAGCGGTTCCTACGAGCAGTACTTC
V: TRBV5-1; J: TRBJ1-1; D: TRBD1; size: .; CDR3: CASTGQGSTEAFF; DNA: TGCGCCAGCACCGGACAGGGGAGCACTGAAGCTTTCTTT
V: TRBV5-6; J: TRBJ2-1; D: .; size: .; CDR3: CASSFLVYEQFF; DNA: TGTGCCAGCAGCTTCCTAGTTTATGAGCAGTTCTTC
V: TRBV2; J: TRBJ1-1; D: .; size: .; CDR3: CASSERFGTEAFF; DNA: TGTGCCAGCAGTGAGAGGTTTGGCACTGAAGCTTTCTTT
V: TRBV28; J: TRBJ2-7; D: TRBD2; size: .; CDR3: CASSESGRASYEQYF; DNA: TGTGCCAGCAGTGAGAGCGGGAGGGCCTCCTACGAGCAGTACTTC
V: TRBV7-6; J: TRBJ2-5; D: .; size: .; CDR3: CASRRRVGETQYF; DNA: TGTGCCAGCAGGCGCAGGGTGGGAGAGACCCAGTACTTC
V: TRBV28; J: TRBJ1-1; D: TRBD1; size: .; CDR3: CASSPYRGTNTEAFF; DNA: TGTGCCAGCAGTCCCTACAGGGGGACGAACACTGAAGCTTTCTTT
V: TRBV7-9; J: TRBJ2-5; D: TRBD2; size: .; CDR3: CASSLAVGGRAETQYF; DNA: TGTGCCAGCAGCTTAGCAGTTGGCGGGAGGGCGGAGACCCAGTACTTC
V: TRBV4-1; J: TRBJ2-1; D: .; size: .; CDR3: CASSQKAGGPYNEQFF; DNA: TGCGCCAGCAGCCAGAAAGCGGGCGGGCCCTACAATGAGCAGTTCTTC
V: TRBV7-2; J: TRBJ2-7; D: TRBD1; size: .; CDR3: CASSPGTVSYEQYF; DNA: TGTGCCAGCAGCCCCGGGACAGTTTCCTACGAGCAGTACTTC
V: TRBV6-5; J: TRBJ2-1; D: TRBD2; size: .; CDR3: CASSYGLAGAPSEQFF; DNA: TGTGCCAGCAGTTACGGCCTAGCGGGAGCCCCAAGTGAGCAGTTCTTC
V: TRBV7-9; J: TRBJ2-3; D: TRBD1; size: few; CDR3: CASSPSQIDRGRTDTQYF; DNA: TGTGCCAGCAGCCCTTCACAAATAGACAGGGGGCGCACAGATACGCAGTATTTT
V: TRBV5-6; J: TRBJ2-5; D: TRBD2; size: .; CDR3: CASSGGLARGETQYF; DNA: TGTGCCAGCAGCGGGGGACTAGCGCGAGGGGAGACCCAGTACTTC
V: TRBV28; J: TRBJ2-7; D: .; size: .; CDR3: CASTKQGFGEQYF; DNA: TGTGCCAGCACTAAACAGGGTTTCGGCGAGCAGTACTTC
V: TRBV10-2; J: TRBJ1-2; D: .; size: .; CDR3: CASSESSRSYGYTF; DNA: TGCGCCAGCAGTGAGTCGAGCAGGTCCTATGGCTACACCTTC
V: TRBV5-5; J: TRBJ2-1; D: TRBD1; size: once; CDR3: CASSPFPGQGALEQFF; DNA: TGTGCCAGCAGCCCCTTCCCGGGACAGGGGGCATTGGAGCAGTTCTTC
V: TRBV19; J: TRBJ2-1; D: TRBD2; size: .; CDR3: CASTPGRTSGQNEQFF; DNA: TGTGCCAGTACCCCCGGGAGGACTAGCGGCCAAAATGAGCAGTTCTTC
V: TRBV4-1; J: TRBJ2-3; D: TRBD2; size: .; CDR3: CASSQDGLARNTQYF; DNA: TGCGCCAGCAGCCAAGATGGACTAGCACGGAATACGCAGTATTTT
V: TRBV4-2; J: TRBJ2-1; D: .; size: .; CDR3: CASSPGWEQFF; DNA: TGTGCCAGCAGCCCCGGTTGGGAGCAGTTCTTC
V: TRBV2; J: TRBJ2-1; D: TRBD1; size: .; CDR3: CASSIDRGHDNEQFF; DNA: TGTGCCAGCAGTATCGACAGGGGGCACGACAATGAGCAGTTCTTC
V: TRBV27; J: TRBJ2-1; D: .; size: .; CDR3: CASKQLAVDEQFF; DNA: TGTGCCAGCAAACAACTAGCTGTCGATGAGCAGTTCTTC
V: TRBV11-2; J: TRBJ2-1; D: .; size: .; CDR3: CASSLERSSYNEQFF; DNA: TGTGCCAGCAGCTTGGAGAGGAGCTCCTACAATGAGCAGTTCTTC
V: TRBV18; J: TRBJ1-1; D: TRBD1; size: .; CDR3: CASSRTGGAEAFF; DNA: TGTGCCAGCTCACGAACAGGGGGTGCTGAAGCTTTCTTT
V: TRBV28; J: TRBJ2-7; D: TRBD2; size: .; CDR3: CASSFGTIPYEQYF; DNA: TGTGCCAGCAGTTTTGGGACTATCCCCTACGAGCAGTACTTC
V: TRBV6-6; J: TRBJ2-3; D: .; size: .; CDR3: CASNLADTQYF; DNA: TGTGCCAGCAACTTGGCAGATACGCAGTATTTT
V: TRBV18; J: TRBJ2-2; D: TRBD1; size: once; CDR3: CASSPRTGVTGELFF; DNA: TGTGCCAGCTCACCACGGACAGGGGTCACCGGGGAGCTGTTTTTT
V: TRBV7-2; J: TRBJ2-1; D: .; size: .; CDR3: CASSGQTYNEQFF; DNA: TGTGCCAGCAGTGGACAGACTTACAATGAGCAGTTCTTC
V: TRBV2; J: TRBJ2-5; D: TRBD2; size: .; CDR3: CASRHLAGGGQETQYF; DNA: TGTGCCAGCAGACACCTAGCGGGAGGAGGCCAAGAGACCCAGTACTTC
V: TRBV19; J: TRBJ2-7; D: .; size: .; CDR3: CASSIGHEQYF; DNA: TGTGCCAGTAGTATTGGCCACGAGCAGTACTTC
V: TRBV6-1; J: TRBJ1-5; D: TRBD1; size: .; CDR3: CASSRGFGNQPQHF; DNA: TGTGCCAGCAGCAGGGGGTTTGGAAATCAGCCCCAGCATTTT
V: TRBV6-1; J: TRBJ1-5; D: TRBD1; size: .; CDR3: CASSARGQENQPQHF; DNA: TGTGCCAGCAGTGCCAGGGGACAGGAGAATCAGCCCCAGCATTTT
V: TRBV5-8; J: TRBJ1-5; D: TRBD1; size: .; CDR3: CASSSGQGVRQPQHF; DNA: TGTGCCAGCAGCAGTGGACAGGGTGTCCGTCAGCCCCAGCATTTT
V: TRBV6-5; J: TRBJ2-7; D: .; size: .; CDR3: CASSYFYFREGYEQYF; DNA: TGTGCCAGCAGTTACTTTTATTTCAGGGAAGGATACGAGCAGTACTTC
V: TRBV5-1; J: TRBJ2-1; D: TRBD2; size: .; CDR3: CASRLTSGMSPNEQFF; DNA: TGCGCCAGCAGATTAACTAGCGGGATGTCGCCAAATGAGCAGTTCTTC